This T cell receptor (beta chain) derives from a study of early T cells in non-severe SARS-CoV-2 infection. Across the whole study: Sequencing used unsorted whole-blood bulk RNA, so chains lack pairing. Study conclusions and caveats: VDJdb-based matching was biased toward anti-spike CD8 responses and missed private and CD4 specificities.

For this clonotype: Its specificity is unknown.

Germline assignment: CDR1 SGHDT and CDR2 YYEEEE. CDR3 length: 15 amino acids. V lost 3 bases to trimming and J lost 1 base; unmatched junction nucleotides: 4. Researchers tagged individual cDNA molecules with unique molecular identifiers. Via MiXCR, TCRdb re-called the 5' RACE reads, giving one row per CDR3 protein. This table holds 65,000 to 95,000 distinct CDR3 sequences, more than 13% found once. The sequence was obtained from an adult who was a healthcare worker with PCR-confirmed SARS-CoV-2 infection or an uninfected control (not recorded which). The V gene is TRBV5-6, the J gene TRBJ2-1; 7 bases are shared with TRBD1. Sequencing was carried out using whole blood. The CDR3 is CASSSGQASYNEQFF. The CDR3, as DNA: TGTGCCAGCAGCTCCGGACAGGCTTCCTACAATGAGCAGTTCTTC.